This is a list of T cell receptor beta chains from one sample in a study of blood T cell repertoires in COVID-19. Produced via immunoSEQ multiplex PCR; TCRdb's table is partial and in-frame only. The sample comprises approximately 400,000 clones, around 88% of which are singletons, and around 13% rests with the top ten. Sequenced: peripheral blood. These TCRs come from a woman aged 45-59 years with COVID-19, enrolled during active disease. The CDR3 runs from the conserved cysteine through the conserved F or W. Fields, in order: J gene, V gene, clone size, CDR3 protein. Size is stated for part of the rows, as once, few or many counts, or as a class when the clone is expanded.

j_gene: TRBJ2-1
v_gene: TRBV4-1
abundance: .
CDR3aa: CASSQDTGAYNEQFF

j_gene: TRBJ2-2
v_gene: TRBV9
abundance: .
CDR3aa: CASSVTGDDTGELFF

j_gene: TRBJ2-2
v_gene: TRBV27
abundance: .
CDR3aa: CASSLAWTGLKGELFF

j_gene: TRBJ2-3
v_gene: TRBV7-9
abundance: .
CDR3aa: CASSLTGSTDTQYF

j_gene: TRBJ1-2
v_gene: TRBV6-5
abundance: once
CDR3aa: CASTPTGGDYGYTF

j_gene: TRBJ1-4
v_gene: TRBV7-3
abundance: .
CDR3aa: CASSPQGNAQFEKLFF

j_gene: TRBJ2-7
v_gene: TRBV2
abundance: once
CDR3aa: CASIDPGQGASYEQYF

j_gene: TRBJ1-2
v_gene: TRBV27
abundance: .
CDR3aa: CASSLRRGRNYGYTF

j_gene: TRBJ2-2
v_gene: TRBV5-6
abundance: .
CDR3aa: CASTSLGAKGNTGELFF

j_gene: TRBJ2-2
v_gene: TRBV9
abundance: .
CDR3aa: CASRETGTGELFF

j_gene: TRBJ2-7
v_gene: TRBV19
abundance: .
CDR3aa: CASSIGTGAYEQYF

j_gene: TRBJ1-1
v_gene: TRBV10-2
abundance: .
CDR3aa: CASSVVGTAGVTEAFF

j_gene: TRBJ2-7
v_gene: TRBV11-3
abundance: .
CDR3aa: CASSSGTSGEQYF

j_gene: TRBJ1-5
v_gene: TRBV10-3
abundance: .
CDR3aa: CAISITLTGPNQPQHF

j_gene: TRBJ1-4
v_gene: TRBV30
abundance: .
CDR3aa: CAWSSVGREKLFF

j_gene: TRBJ1-2
v_gene: TRBV19
abundance: .
CDR3aa: CASRRDRGSRGYTF

j_gene: TRBJ1-6
v_gene: TRBV5-8
abundance: few
CDR3aa: CASSLGDTSKPPLHF

j_gene: TRBJ2-7
v_gene: TRBV18
abundance: .
CDR3aa: CASSPLDRYEQYF

j_gene: TRBJ2-7
v_gene: TRBV27
abundance: .
CDR3aa: CASGGTGGTYEQYF

j_gene: TRBJ2-7
v_gene: TRBV5-8
abundance: .
CDR3aa: CASSSAREQYF

j_gene: TRBJ1-3
v_gene: TRBV9
abundance: .
CDR3aa: CASSVESGSGNTIYF

j_gene: TRBJ1-5
v_gene: TRBV19
abundance: .
CDR3aa: CASSIESGLQPQHF

j_gene: TRBJ1-6
v_gene: TRBV4-2
abundance: few
CDR3aa: CASSPPTGENSPLHF